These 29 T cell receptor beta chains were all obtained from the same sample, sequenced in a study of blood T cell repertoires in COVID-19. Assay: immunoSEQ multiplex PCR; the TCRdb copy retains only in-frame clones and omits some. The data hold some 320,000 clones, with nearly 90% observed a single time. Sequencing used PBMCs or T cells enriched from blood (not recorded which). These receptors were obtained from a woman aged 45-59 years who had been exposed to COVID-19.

CDR3 protein: CASSLGAGTTNEKLFF. As DNA, the CDR3 is TGCGCCAGCAGCTTGGGGGCGGGAACAACTAATGAAAAACTGTTTTTT. The rearrangement uses TRBV5-1 and TRBJ1-4; D unresolved. CDR1 and CDR2 (germline): SGHRS, YFSETQ. Trimming cost V 0 bases and J 0 bases, with 9 bases left between them. This CDR3 spans 16 amino acids.

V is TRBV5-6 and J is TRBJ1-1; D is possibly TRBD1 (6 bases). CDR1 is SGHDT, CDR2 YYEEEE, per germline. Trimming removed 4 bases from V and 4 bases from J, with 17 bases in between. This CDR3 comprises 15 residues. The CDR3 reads CASSPETGWITEAFF. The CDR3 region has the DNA TGTGCCAGCAGCCCGGAGACAGGCTGGATCACTGAAGCTTTCTTT.

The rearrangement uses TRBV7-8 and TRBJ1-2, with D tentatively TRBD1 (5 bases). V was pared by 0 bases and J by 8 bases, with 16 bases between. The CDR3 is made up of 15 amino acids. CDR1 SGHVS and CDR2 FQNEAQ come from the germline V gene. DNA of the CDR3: TGTGCCAGCAGCTTAGCCCAGACAGTTTCAGGGGGCTACACCTTC. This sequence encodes CASSLAQTVSGGYTF. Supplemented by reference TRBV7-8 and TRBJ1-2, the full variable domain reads GAGVSQSPRYKVAKRGQDVALRCDPISGHVSLFWYQQALGQGPEFLTYFQNEAQLDKSGLPSDRFFAERPEGSVSTLKIQRTQQEDSAVYLCASSLAQTVSGGYTFGSGTRLTVV.

The CDR3 DNA follows: TGCGCCAGCAGCTTGACTAGCTACGAGCAGTACTTC. This gives the protein CASSLTSYEQYF. The rearrangement links TRBV5-1 to TRBJ2-7, with a possible D match to TRBD2 (5 bases). Germline loops: CDR1 SGHRS, CDR2 YFSETQ. V shed 1 base and J shed 3 bases, with 5 bases lying between them. The CDR3 spans 12 residues.

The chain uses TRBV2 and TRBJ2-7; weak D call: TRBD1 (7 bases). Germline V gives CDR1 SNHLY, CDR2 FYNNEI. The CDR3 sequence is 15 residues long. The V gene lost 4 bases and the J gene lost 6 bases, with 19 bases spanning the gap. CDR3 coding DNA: TGTGCCAGCAGTGGGAGGGGCACAGGGGCCGGCGAGCAGTACTTC. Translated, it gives CASSGRGTGAGEQYF.

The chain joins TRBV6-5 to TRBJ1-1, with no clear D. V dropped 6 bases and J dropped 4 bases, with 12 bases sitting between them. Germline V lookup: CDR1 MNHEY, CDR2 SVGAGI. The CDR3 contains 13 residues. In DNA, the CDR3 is TGTGCCAGCAGCAACAACGAGGGCACTGAAGCTTTCTTT. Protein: CASSNNEGTEAFF.

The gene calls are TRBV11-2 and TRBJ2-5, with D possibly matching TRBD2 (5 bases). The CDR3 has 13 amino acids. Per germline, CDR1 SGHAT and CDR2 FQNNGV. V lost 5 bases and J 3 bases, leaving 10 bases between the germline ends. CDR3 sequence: CASSPVGEETQYF. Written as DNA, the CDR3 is TGTGCCAGCAGCCCGGTCGGGGAAGAGACCCAGTACTTC.

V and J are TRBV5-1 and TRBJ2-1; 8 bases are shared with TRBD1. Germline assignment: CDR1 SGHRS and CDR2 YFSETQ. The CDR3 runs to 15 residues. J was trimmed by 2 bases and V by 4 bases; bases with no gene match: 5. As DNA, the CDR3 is TGCGCCAGCAGCCACGACAGGGGCCCCTACAATGAGCAGTTCTTC. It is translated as CASSHDRGPYNEQFF. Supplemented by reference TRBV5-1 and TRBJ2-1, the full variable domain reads KAGVTQTPRYLIKTRGQQVTLSCSPISGHRSVSWYQQTPGQGLQFLFEYFSETQRNKGNFPGRFSGRQFSNSRSEMNVSTLELGDSALYLCASSHDRGPYNEQFFGPGTRLTVL.

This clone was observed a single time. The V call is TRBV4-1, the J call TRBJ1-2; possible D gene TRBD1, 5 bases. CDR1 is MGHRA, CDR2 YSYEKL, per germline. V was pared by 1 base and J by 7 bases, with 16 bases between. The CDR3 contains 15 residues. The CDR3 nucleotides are TGCGCCAGCAGCCAAGGGGCGGTGGTCCAGGGTGGCTACACCTTC. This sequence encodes CASSQGAVVQGGYTF.

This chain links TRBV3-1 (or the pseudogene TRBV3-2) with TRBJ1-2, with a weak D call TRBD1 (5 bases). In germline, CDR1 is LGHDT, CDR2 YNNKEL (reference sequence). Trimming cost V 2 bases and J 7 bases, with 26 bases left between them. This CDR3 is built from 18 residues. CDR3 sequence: CASSQWSGVVLGDFGYTF. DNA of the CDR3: TGTGCCAGCAGCCAATGGTCTGGTGTCGTCCTAGGGGATTTTGGCTACACCTTC.

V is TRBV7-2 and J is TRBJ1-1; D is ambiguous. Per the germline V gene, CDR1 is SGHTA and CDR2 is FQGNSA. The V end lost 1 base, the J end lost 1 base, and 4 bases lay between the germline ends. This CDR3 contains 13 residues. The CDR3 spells CASSLDKNTEAFF. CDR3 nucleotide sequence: TGTGCCAGCAGCTTAGACAAGAACACTGAAGCTTTCTTT. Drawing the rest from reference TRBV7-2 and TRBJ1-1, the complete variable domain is GAGVSQSPSNKVTEKGKDVELRCDPISGHTALYWYRQSLGQGLEFLIYFQGNSAPDKSGLPSDRFSAERTGGSVSTLTIQRTQQEDSAVYLCASSLDKNTEAFFGQGTRLTVV.

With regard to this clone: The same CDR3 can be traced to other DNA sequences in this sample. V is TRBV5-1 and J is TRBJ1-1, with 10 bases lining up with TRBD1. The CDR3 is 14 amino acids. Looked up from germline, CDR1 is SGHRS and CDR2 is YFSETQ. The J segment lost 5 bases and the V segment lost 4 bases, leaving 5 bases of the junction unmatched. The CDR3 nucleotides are TGCGCCAGCAGCCCGGGGACAGGGGTGACTGAAGCTTTCTTT. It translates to CASSPGTGVTEAFF.

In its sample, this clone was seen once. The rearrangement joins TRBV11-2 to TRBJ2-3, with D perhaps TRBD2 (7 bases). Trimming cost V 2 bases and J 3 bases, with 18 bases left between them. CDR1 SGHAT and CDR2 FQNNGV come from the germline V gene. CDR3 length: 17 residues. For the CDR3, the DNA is TGTGCCAGCAGCTTACTCCTAGGGGGGGGCCGTACAGATACGCAGTATTTT. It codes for CASSLLLGGGRTDTQYF.

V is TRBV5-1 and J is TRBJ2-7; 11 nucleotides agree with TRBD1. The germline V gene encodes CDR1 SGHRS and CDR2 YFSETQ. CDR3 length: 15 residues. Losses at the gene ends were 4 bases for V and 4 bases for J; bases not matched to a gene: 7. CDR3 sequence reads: CASSPQDRGPYEQYF. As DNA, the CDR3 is TGCGCCAGCAGCCCCCAGGACAGGGGGCCGTACGAGCAGTACTTC.

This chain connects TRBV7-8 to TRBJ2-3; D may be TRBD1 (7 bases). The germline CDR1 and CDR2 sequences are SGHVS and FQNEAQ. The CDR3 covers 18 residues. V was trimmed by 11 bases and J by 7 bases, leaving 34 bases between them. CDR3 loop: CAGAVPPRGAGIIYTQYF. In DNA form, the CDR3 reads TGTGCCGGAGCAGTTCCCCCCAGGGGGGCTGGGATCATATATACGCAGTATTTT.

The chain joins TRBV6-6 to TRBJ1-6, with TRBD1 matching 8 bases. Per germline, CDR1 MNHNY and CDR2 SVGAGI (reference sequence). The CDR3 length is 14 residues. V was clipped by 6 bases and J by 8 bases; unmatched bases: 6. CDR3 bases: TGTGCCAGCAGCCCAGGACAGGGTGATTCACCCCTCCACTTT. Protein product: CASSPGQGDSPLHF.

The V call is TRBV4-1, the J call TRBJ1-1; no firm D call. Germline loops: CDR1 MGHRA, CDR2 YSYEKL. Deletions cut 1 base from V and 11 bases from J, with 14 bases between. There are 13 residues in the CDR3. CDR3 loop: CASSQVSVPPAFF. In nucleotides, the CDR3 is TGCGCCAGCAGCCAAGTTTCTGTCCCTCCGGCTTTCTTT.

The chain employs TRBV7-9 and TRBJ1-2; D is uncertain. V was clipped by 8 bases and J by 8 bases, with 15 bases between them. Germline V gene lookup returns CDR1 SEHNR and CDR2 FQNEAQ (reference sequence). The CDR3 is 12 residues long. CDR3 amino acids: CASGSSLKGYTF. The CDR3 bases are TGTGCCAGCGGCTCCAGTCTGAAGGGCTACACCTTC.

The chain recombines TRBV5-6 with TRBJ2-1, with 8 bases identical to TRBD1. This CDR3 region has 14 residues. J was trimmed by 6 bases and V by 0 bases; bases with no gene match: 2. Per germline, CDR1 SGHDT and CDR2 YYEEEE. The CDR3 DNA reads TGTGCCAGCAGCTTGGGGACAGGGTTCAATGAGCAGTTCTTC. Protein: CASSLGTGFNEQFF.

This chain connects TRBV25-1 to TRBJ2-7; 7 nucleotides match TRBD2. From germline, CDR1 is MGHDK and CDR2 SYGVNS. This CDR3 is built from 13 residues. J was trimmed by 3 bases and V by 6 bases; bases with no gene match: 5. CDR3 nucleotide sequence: TGTGCCAGCAGGACGGGGGGTAACTACGAGCAGTACTTC. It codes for CASRTGGNYEQYF.

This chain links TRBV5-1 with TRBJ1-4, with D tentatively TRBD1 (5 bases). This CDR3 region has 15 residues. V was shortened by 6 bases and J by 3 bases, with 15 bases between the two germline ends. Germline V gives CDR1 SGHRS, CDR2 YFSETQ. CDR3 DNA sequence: TGCGCCAGCAACGAAGCTGGCAGGGCTAATGAAAAACTGTTTTTT. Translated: CASNEAGRANEKLFF.

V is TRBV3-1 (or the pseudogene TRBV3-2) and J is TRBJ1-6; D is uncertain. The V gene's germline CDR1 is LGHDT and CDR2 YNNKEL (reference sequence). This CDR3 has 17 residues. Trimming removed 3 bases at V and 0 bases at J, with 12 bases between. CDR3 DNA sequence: TGTGCCAGCAGCCAGAGACACTCAAGCTCCTATAATTCACCCCTCCACTTT. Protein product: CASSQRHSSSYNSPLHF.

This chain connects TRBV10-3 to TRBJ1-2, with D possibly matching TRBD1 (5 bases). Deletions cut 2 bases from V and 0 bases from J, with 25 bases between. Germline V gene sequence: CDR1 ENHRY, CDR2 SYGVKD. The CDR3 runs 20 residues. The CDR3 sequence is CAISEIGGRGRGSSNYGYTF. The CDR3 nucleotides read TGTGCCATCAGTGAGATCGGGGGGAGAGGGAGGGGATCTTCTAACTATGGCTACACCTTC.

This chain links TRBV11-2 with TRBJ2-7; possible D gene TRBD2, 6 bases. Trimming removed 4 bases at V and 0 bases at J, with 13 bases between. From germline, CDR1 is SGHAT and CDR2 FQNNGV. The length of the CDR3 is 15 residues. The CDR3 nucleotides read TGTGCCAGCAGCTCAGCGGGCAGGGTCTCCTACGAGCAGTACTTC. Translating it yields CASSSAGRVSYEQYF.

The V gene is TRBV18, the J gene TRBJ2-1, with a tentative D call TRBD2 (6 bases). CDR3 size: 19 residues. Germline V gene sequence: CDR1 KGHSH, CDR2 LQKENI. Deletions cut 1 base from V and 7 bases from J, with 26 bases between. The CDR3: CASSPRLPTGPGGLNEQFF. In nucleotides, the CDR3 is TGTGCCAGCTCACCACGACTTCCGACGGGACCCGGAGGGCTGAATGAGCAGTTCTTC.

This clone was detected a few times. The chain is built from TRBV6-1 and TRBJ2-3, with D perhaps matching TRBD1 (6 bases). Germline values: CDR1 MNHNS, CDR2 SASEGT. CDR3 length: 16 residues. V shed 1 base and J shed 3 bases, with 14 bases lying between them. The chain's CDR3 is CASSEENRVRTDTQYF. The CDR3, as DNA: TGTGCCAGCAGTGAAGAGAACAGGGTGCGGACAGATACGCAGTATTTT.

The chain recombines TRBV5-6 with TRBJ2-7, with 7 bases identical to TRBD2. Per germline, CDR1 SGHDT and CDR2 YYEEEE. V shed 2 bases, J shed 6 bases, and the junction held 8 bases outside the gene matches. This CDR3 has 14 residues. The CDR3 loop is CASSFRGELSEQYF. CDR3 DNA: TGTGCCAGCAGCTTTCGGGGGGAGTTAAGCGAGCAGTACTTC.

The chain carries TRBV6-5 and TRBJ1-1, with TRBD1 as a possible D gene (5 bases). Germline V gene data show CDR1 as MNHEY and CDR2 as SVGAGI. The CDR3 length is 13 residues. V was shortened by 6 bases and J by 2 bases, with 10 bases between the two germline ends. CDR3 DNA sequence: TGTGCCAGCAGCCGACAGATCAACACTGAAGCTTTCTTT. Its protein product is CASSRQINTEAFF.

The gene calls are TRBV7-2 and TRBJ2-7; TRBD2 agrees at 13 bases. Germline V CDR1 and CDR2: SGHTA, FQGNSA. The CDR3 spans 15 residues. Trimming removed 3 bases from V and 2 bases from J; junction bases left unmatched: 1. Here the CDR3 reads CASSFTSGGAYEQYF. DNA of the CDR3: TGTGCCAGCAGCTTTACTAGCGGGGGGGCCTACGAGCAGTACTTC. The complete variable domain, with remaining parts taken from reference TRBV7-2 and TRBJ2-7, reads GAGVSQSPSNKVTEKGKDVELRCDPISGHTALYWYRQSLGQGLEFLIYFQGNSAPDKSGLPSDRFSAERTGGSVSTLTIQRTQQEDSAVYLCASSFTSGGAYEQYFGPGTRLTVT.